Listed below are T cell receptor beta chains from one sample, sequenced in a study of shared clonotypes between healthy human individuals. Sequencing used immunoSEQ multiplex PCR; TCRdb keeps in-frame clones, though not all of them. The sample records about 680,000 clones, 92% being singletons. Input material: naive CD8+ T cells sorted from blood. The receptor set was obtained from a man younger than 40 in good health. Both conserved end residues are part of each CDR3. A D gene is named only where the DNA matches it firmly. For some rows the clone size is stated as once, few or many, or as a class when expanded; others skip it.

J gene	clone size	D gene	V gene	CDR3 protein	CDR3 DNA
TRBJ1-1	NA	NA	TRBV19	CASSIIMGETEAFF	TGTGCCAGTAGTATAATCATGGGGGAAACTGAAGCTTTCTTT
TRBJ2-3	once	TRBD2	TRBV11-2	CASSFWREGQDTQYF	TGTGCCAGCAGCTTTTGGCGGGAGGGCCAAGATACGCAGTATTTT
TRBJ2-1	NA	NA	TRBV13	CASSFGLEQFF	TGTGCCAGCAGCTTTGGACTAGAGCAGTTCTTC
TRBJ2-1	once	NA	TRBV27	CASSLVGAAGEQFF	TGTGCCAGCAGTTTAGTGGGGGCCGCGGGTGAGCAGTTCTTC
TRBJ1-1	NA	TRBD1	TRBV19	CASSPRHRGNTEAFF	TGTGCCAGTAGCCCTCGACACAGGGGGAACACTGAAGCTTTCTTT
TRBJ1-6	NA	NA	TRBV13	CASSSTGTHGANSPLHF	TGTGCCAGCAGCTCTACCGGGACTCATGGGGCTAATTCACCCCTCCACTTT
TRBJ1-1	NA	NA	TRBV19	CASRLTENTEAFF	TGTGCCAGTAGGTTGACAGAGAACACTGAAGCTTTCTTT
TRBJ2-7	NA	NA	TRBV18	CASSLTGFGEQYF	TGTGCCAGCTCACTCACAGGGTTTGGCGAGCAGTACTTC
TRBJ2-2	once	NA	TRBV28	CASSWARGTGELFF	TGTGCCAGCAGTTGGGCCCGGGGCACCGGGGAGCTGTTTTTT
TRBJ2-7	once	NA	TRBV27	CASSRWGPYEQYF	TGTGCCAGCAGTCGCTGGGGACCCTACGAGCAGTACTTC
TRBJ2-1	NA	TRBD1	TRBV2	CASGPRGDRENRGSYNEQFF	TGTGCCAGCGGACCCAGGGGGGACAGGGAGAATAGGGGCTCCTACAATGAGCAGTTCTTC
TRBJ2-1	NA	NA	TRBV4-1	CASSLLARRDNEQFF	TGCGCCAGCAGCCTTCTAGCCAGGAGGGACAATGAGCAGTTCTTC
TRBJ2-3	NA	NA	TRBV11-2	CASSLVGGFTDTQYF	TGTGCCAGCAGCTTAGTTGGTGGGTTCACAGATACGCAGTATTTT
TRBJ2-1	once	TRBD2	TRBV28	CATQRGFSYNEQFF	TGTGCCACCCAGCGGGGCTTCTCCTACAATGAGCAGTTCTTC
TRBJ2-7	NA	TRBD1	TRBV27	CASSPWDRGLLGEYEQYF	TGTGCCAGCAGTCCCTGGGACAGGGGGCTCTTAGGGGAATACGAGCAGTACTTC
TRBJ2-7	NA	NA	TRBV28	CASSFTFEQYF	TGTGCCAGCAGTTTTACTTTTGAGCAGTACTTC
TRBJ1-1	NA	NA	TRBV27	CASSLSRTVEAFF	TGTGCCAGCAGTTTATCCCGGACAGTTGAAGCTTTCTTT
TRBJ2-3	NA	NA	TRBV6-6	CASRIQDTQYF	TGTGCCAGCAGGATTCAAGATACGCAGTATTTT
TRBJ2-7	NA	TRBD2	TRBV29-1	CSVEGLAGRSYEQYF	TGCAGCGTTGAAGGACTAGCGGGAAGATCCTACGAGCAGTACTTC
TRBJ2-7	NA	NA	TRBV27	CASSLGGAEEQYF	TGTGCCAGCAGTTTGGGGGGGGCGGAGGAGCAGTACTTC
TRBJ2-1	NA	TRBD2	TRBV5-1	CASSMTSGMYNEQFF	TGCGCCAGCAGCATGACTAGCGGGATGTACAATGAGCAGTTCTTC
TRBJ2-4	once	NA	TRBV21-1	CASSTRDRGNIQYF	TGTGCCAGCAGCACTAGAGACAGGGGTAACATTCAGTACTTC
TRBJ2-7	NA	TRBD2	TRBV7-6	CASSDTSGGSYEQYF	TGTGCCAGCAGCGACACTAGCGGTGGCTCCTACGAGCAGTACTTC
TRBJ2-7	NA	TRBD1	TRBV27	CASSGGTGNYEQYF	TGTGCCAGCAGTGGGGGGACAGGGAACTACGAGCAGTACTTC
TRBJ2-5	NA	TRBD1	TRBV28	CASSPRVTGGDETQYF	TGTGCCAGCAGTCCCAGGGTAACAGGGGGCGACGAGACCCAGTACTTC
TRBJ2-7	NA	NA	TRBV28	CASSTYEQYF	TGTGCCAGCAGTACTTACGAGCAGTACTTC